This T cell receptor beta chain originates from a study of OX40 agonist ivuxolimab in advanced cancers. At the level of the study: An agonistic anti-OX40 (CD134) antibody, ivuxolimab, was used to treat the patients.

CDR1 is SGHRS, CDR2 YFSETQ, per germline. Losses at the gene ends were 3 bases for V and 1 base for J; bases not matched to a gene: 4. The CDR3 sequence is 15 residues long. The data were produced by immunoSEQ multiplex PCR, yet TCRdb's version contains in-frame clones alone and is incomplete. The table lists 65,000 to 90,000 clones, 65% to 90% of them singletons. The specimen was CD4+ or CD8+ T cells sorted from blood, collected in a trial of the OX40 agonist ivuxolimab. The gene calls are TRBV5-1 and TRBJ1-1; 9 bases match TRBD1. This sequence was found in an adult with an advanced solid tumor such as melanoma, head and neck, liver or kidney cancer. CDR3 sequence: CASSSPQGANTEAFF. The CDR3 coding sequence is TGCGCCAGCAGCTCCCCACAGGGGGCGAACACTGAAGCTTTCTTT.